Below, one T cell receptor (beta chain) is given with its context. Antigen specificity is unknown. This specimen comes from a study of graft-versus-host responses after intestinal transplantation. Looking at the study overall: Transplantation in recipients was multivisceral, liver-intestinal, or isolated intestinal. The recipients all started with anti-thymocyte globulin induction and then took tacrolimus and steroids for two to four years.

Sequencing was performed with immunoSEQ multiplex PCR; in TCRdb, only in-frame clones are kept and a portion is missing. The sample consists of about 110,000 clones, approximately 90% of them appearing once. V was cut by 7 bases and J by 5 bases, with 11 bases left in between. The germline V gene has CDR1 LNHDA and CDR2 SQIVND (reference sequence). This CDR3 region has 12 residues. Findings and caveats of the study: HvG clone declines early post-transplant were associated with peak circulating GvH levels. GvH clonotypes were identified within recipient marrow, with a subset emerging first in ileum or blood.

This specimen was unstimulated CD4+ T cells sorted from spleen or lymph node cells, taken before transplant. The V call is TRBV19, the J call TRBJ2-5, with D possibly matching TRBD1 (5 bases). This TCR was sampled from a human donor who was the organ donor for an intestinal transplant. CDR3: CASTSPGETQYF. The CDR3 DNA follows: TGTGCCAGTACCTCCCCAGGGGAGACCCAGTACTTC.